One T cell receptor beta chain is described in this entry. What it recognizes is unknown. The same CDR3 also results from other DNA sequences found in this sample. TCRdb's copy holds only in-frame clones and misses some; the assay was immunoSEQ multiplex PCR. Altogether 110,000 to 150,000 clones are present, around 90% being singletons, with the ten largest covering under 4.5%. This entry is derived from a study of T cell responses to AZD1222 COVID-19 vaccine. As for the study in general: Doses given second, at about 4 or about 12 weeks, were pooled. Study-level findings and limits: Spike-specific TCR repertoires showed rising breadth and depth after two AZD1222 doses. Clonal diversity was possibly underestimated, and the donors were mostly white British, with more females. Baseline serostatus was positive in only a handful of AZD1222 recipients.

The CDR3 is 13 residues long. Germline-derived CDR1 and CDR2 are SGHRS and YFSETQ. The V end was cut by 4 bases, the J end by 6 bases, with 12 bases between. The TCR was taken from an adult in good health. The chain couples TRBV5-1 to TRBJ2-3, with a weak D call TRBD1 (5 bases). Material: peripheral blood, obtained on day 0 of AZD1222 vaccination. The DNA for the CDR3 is TGCGCCAGCAGCCTGGGGCAGACGGATACGCAGTATTTT. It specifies CASSLGQTDTQYF.